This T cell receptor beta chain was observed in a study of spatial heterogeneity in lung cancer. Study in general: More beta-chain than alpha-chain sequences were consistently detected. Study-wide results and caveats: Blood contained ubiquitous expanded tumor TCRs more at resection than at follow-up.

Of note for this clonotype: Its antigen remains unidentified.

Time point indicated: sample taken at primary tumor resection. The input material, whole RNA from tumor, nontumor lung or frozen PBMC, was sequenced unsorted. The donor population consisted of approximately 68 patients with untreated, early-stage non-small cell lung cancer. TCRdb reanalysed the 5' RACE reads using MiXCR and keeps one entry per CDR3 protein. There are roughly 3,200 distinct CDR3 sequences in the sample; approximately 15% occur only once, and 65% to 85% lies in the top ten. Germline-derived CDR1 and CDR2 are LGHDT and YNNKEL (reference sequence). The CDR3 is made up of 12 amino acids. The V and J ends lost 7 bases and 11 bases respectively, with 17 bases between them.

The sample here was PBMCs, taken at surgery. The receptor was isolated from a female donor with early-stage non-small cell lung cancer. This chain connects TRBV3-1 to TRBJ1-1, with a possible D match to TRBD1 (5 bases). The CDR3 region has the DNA TGTGCCAGCACCAAGGAGGGGACGTCGGCTTTCTTT. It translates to CASTKEGTSAFF. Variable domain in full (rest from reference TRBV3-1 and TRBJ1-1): DTAVSQTPKYLVTQMGNDKSIKCEQNLGHDTMYWYKQDSKKFLKIMFSYNNKELIINETVPNRFSPKSPDKAHLNLHINSLELGDSAVYFCASTKEGTSAFFGQGTRLTVV.